This T cell receptor beta chain was profiled in a study of blood T cell repertoires in COVID-19. About the study: COVID-19 samples collected from the United States, Italy and Spain covered acute and convalescent phases.

The CDR3 has 15 residues. From germline, CDR1 is LGHNA and CDR2 YSLEER. The germline V and J ends were trimmed by 0 bases and 11 bases, with 19 bases remaining between them. Produced via immunoSEQ multiplex PCR; TCRdb's table is partial and in-frame only. This sample has 100,000 or so clones; roughly 77% occur once, and the top ten carry 20% to 25%. The chain recombines TRBV4-3 with TRBJ1-1, with D maybe TRBD1 (6 bases). The TCR was taken from a human donor in a cohort sampled during active COVID-19. The sample taken for sequencing was peripheral blood. The CDR3 coding sequence is TGCGCCAGCAGCCAAGATGTAGGGGGGGCATCCCCCGCTTTCTTT. It is translated as CASSQDVGGASPAFF.